Sequencing of this T cell receptor beta chain was carried out in a study of cytomegalovirus exposure and HLA in healthy donors. Germline V gene data show CDR1 as MNHNS and CDR2 as SASEGT. V gave up 3 bases and J gave up 8 bases, with 11 bases separating them. The CDR3 totals 13 residues. Vbeta (60) and Jbeta (13) primers were used in the PCR. Clones were read by immunoSEQ multiplex PCR, and TCRdb kept only the in-frame ones, dropping some. The sample includes over 150,000 clones, more than 80% of them seen just once. V and J are TRBV6-1 and TRBJ1-3; D is undetermined. The source is a woman younger than 35 in good health and CMV-seronegative. Input material: PBMCs. The CDR3: CASSDGERYTIYF. The CDR3 DNA sequence: TGTGCCAGCAGTGACGGGGAGAGGTACACCATATATTTT.